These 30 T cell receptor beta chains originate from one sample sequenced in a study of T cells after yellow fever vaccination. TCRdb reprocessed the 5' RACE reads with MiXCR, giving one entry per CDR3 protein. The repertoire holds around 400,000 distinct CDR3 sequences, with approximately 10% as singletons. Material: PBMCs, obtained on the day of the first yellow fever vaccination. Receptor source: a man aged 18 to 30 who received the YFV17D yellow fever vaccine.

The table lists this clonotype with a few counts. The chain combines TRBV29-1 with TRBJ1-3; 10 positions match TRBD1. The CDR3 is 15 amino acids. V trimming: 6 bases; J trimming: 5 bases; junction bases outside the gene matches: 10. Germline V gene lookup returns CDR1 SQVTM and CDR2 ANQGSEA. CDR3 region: CSVSRTGGGRNTIYF. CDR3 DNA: TGCAGCGTCTCCCGGACAGGGGGTGGAAGAAACACCATATATTTT.

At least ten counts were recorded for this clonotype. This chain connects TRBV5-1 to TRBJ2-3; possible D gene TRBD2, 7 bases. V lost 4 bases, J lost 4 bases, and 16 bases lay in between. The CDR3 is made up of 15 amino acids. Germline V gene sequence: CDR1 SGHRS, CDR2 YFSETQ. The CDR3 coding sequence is TGCGCCAGCAGCGATCGGGGGGCCCTCGCAGATACGCAGTATTTT. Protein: CASSDRGALADTQYF.

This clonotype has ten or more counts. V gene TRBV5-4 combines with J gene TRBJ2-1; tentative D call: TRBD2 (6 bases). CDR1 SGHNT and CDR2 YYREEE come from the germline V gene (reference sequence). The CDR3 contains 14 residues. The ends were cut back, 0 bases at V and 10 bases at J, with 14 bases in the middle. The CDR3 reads CASSLGDGGPEQFF. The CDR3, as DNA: TGTGCCAGCAGCTTGGGGGACGGGGGTCCCGAGCAGTTCTTC.

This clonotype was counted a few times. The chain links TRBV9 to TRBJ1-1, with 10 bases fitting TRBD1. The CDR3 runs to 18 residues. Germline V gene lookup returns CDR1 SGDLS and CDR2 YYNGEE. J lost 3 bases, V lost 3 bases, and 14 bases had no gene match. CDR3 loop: CASSGGYRDRGFHTEAFF. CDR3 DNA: TGTGCCAGCAGCGGGGGATATCGGGACAGGGGATTTCACACTGAAGCTTTCTTT.

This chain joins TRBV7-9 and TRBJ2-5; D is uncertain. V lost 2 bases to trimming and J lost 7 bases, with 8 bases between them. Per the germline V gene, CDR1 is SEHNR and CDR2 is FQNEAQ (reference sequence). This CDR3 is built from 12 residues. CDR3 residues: CASSLPFRTQYF. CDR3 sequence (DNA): TGTGCCAGCAGCTTACCCTTTCGGACCCAGTACTTC.

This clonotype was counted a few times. The CDR3 sequence is CAILDRGSTNYGYTF. The CDR3 DNA reads as TGTGCCATCTTAGACAGGGGGAGCACTAACTATGGCTACACCTTC. The chain has TRBV10-3 and TRBJ1-2; 9 bases fit TRBD1. Germline V gives CDR1 ENHRY, CDR2 SYGVKD. The trim removed 8 bases at V and 0 bases at J, leaving 7 bases unmatched. This CDR3 spans 15 amino acids.

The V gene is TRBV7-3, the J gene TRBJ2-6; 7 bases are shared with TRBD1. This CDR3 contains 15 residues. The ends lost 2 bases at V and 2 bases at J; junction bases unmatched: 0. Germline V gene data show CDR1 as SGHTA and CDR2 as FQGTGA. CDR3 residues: CASSLGTAGANVLTF. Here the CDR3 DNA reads TGTGCCAGCAGCTTAGGGACAGCTGGGGCCAACGTCCTGACTTTC. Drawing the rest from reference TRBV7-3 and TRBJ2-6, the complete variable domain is GAGVSQTPSNKVTEKGKYVELRCDPISGHTALYWYRQSLGQGPEFLIYFQGTGAADDSGLPNDRFFAVRPEGSVSTLKIQRTERGDSAVYLCASSLGTAGANVLTFGAGSRLTVL.

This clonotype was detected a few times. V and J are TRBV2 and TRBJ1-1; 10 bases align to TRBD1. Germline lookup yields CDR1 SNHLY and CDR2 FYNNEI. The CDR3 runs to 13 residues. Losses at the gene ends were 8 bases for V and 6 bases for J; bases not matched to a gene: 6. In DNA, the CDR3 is TGTGCCAGCGCCGGGACAGGGGCCCCTGAAGCTTTCTTT. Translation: CASAGTGAPEAFF.

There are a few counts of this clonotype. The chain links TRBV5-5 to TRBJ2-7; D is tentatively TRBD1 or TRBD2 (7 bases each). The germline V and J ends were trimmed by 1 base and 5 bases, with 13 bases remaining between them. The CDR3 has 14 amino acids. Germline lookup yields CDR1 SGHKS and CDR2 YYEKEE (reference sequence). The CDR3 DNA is TGTGCCAGCAGCTTGTCGACAGGGAGGGACGAGCAGTACGTC. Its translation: CASSLSTGRDEQYV.

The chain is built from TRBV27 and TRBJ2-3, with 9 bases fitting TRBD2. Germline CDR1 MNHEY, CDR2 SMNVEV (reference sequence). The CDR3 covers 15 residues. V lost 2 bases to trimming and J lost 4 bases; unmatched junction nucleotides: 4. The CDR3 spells CASSLTLAGPDTQYF. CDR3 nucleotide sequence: TGTGCCAGCAGTTTAACACTAGCGGGCCCAGATACGCAGTATTTT.

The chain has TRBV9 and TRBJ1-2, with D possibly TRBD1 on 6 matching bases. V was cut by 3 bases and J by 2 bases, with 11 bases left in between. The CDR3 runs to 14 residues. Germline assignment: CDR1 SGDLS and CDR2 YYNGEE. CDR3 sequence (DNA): TGTGCCAGCAGCGCCACAGGGCTGAACTATGGCTACACCTTC. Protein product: CASSATGLNYGYTF.

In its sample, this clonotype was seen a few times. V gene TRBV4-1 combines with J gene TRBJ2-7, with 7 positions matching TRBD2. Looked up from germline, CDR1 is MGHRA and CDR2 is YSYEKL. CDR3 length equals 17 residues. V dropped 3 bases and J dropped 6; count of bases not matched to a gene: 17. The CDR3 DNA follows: TGCGCCAGCAGCCAGCCACCCTATACCGGGACTAAAGTCGAGCAGTACGTC. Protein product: CASSQPPYTGTKVEQYV.

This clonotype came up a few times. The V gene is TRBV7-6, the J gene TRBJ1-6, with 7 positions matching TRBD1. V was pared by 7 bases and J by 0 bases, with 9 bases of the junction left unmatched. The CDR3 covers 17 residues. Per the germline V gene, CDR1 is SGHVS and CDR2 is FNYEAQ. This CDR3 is CASNEDYRGSYNSPLHF. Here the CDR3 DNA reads TGTGCCAGCAACGAGGATTACAGGGGCTCCTATAATTCACCCCTCCACTTT.

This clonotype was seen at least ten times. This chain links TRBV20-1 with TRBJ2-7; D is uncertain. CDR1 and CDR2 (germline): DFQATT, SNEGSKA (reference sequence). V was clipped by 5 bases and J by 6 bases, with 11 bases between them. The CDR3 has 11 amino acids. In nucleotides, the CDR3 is TGCAGTGCTGACCGGTCCCCCGAGCAGTACTTC. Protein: CSADRSPEQYF.

This CDR3 reads CASSFDRGGNYGYTF. CDR3 coding DNA: TGTGCCAGCAGTTTCGACAGGGGGGGTAACTATGGCTACACCTTC. This chain uses TRBV12-3 or TRBV12-4 with TRBJ1-2; 9 bases agree with TRBD1. With 3 bases clipped from V and 1 base from J, the junction kept 3 bases outside the gene matches. The CDR3 contains 15 residues.

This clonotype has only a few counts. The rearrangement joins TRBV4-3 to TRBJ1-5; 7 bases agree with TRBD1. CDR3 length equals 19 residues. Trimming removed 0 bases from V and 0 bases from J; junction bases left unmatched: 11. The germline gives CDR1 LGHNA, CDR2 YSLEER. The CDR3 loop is CASSQEMDRPPYSNQPQHF. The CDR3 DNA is TGCGCCAGCAGCCAAGAAATGGACAGGCCCCCCTATAGCAATCAGCCCCAGCATTTT.

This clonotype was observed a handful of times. CDR3 coding DNA: TGCGCCAGCAGCTTTCTTAGGACGGAGAACTCTGGAAACACCATATATTTT. Amino acids: CASSFLRTENSGNTIYF. The chain links TRBV4-3 to TRBJ1-3; D remains unclear. This CDR3 comprises 17 residues. Germline loops: CDR1 LGHNA, CDR2 YSLEER. V lost 5 bases and J lost 0, with 17 bases in between.

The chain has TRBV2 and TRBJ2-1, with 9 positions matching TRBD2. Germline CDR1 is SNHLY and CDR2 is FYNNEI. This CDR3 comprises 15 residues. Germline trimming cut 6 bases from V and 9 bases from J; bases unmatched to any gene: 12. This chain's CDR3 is CASRVRTAGGSEQFF. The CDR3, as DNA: TGTGCCAGCAGGGTGCGAACGGCGGGAGGGAGTGAGCAGTTCTTC.

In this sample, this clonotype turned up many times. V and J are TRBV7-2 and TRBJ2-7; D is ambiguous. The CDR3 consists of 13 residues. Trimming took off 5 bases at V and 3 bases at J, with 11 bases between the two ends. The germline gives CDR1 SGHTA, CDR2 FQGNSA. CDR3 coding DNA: TGTGCCAGCAGCCCCCCTTCGCTCTACGAGCAGTACTTC. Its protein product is CASSPPSLYEQYF.

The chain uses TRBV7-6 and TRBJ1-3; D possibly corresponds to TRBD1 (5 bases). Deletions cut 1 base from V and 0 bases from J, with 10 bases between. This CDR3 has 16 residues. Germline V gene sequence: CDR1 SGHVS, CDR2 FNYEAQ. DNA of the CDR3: TGTGCCAGCAGCTTAGGTTGGGGCCCCTCTGGAAACACCATATATTTT. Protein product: CASSLGWGPSGNTIYF. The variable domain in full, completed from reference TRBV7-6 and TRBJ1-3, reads GAGVSQSPRYKVTKRGQDVALRCDPISGHVSLYWYRQALGQGPEFLTYFNYEAQQDKSGLPNDRFSAERPEGSISTLTIQRTEQRDSAMYRCASSLGWGPSGNTIYFGEGSWLTVV.

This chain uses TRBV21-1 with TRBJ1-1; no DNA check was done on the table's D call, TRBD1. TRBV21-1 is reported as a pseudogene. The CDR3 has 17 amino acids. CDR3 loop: CASSIPGGRIENTEAFF. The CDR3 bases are TGTGCCAGCAGCATCCCGGGGGGCCGGATAGAGAACACTGAAGCTTTCTTT.

The CDR3 loop is CASSLSPVTLQTQYF. In DNA, the CDR3 is TGTGCCAGCAGCCTCTCCCCGGTGACTCTTCAGACCCAGTACTTC. The chain links TRBV2 to TRBJ2-5; D is unclear. This CDR3 has 15 amino acids. V was clipped by 6 bases and J by 6 bases, with 20 bases between them. The germline V gene encodes CDR1 SNHLY and CDR2 FYNNEI.

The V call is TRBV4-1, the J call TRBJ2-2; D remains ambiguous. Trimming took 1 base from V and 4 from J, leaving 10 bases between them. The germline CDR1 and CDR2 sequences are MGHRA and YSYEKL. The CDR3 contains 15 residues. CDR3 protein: CASSQAPSSTGELFF. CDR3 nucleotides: TGCGCCAGCAGCCAAGCGCCCTCCTCCACCGGGGAGCTGTTTTTT.

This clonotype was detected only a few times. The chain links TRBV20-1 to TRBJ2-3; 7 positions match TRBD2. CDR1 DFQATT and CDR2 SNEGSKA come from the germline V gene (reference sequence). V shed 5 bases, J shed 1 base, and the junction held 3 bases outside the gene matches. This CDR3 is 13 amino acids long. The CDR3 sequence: CSAFRGGTDTQYF. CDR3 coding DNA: TGCAGTGCTTTTCGGGGGGGCACAGATACGCAGTATTTT.

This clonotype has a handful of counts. The CDR3 loop is CASSLGAAGGQETQYF. The CDR3 nucleotides are TGTGCCAGCAGCTTAGGGGCGGCGGGGGGACAAGAGACCCAGTACTTC. The chain combines TRBV7-2 with TRBJ2-5; 8 bases align to TRBD2. This CDR3 has 16 residues. From germline, CDR1 is SGHTA and CDR2 FQGNSA. The trim removed 1 base at V and 2 bases at J, leaving 6 bases unmatched.

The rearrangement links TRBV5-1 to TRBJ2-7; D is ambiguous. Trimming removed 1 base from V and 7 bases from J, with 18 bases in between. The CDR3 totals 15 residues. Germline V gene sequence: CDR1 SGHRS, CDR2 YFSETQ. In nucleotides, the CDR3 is TGCGCCAGCAGCTTGAGCTCACCGACTCTGGGGGAGCAGTACTTC. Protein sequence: CASSLSSPTLGEQYF.

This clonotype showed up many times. CDR3 nucleotide sequence: TGTGCCAGCAGTGTCCGTGGGCCTGACACTGAAGCTTTCTTT. This codes for CASSVRGPDTEAFF. V gene TRBV2 combines with J gene TRBJ1-1; D gene ambiguous. V was pared by 4 bases and J by 3 bases, with 12 bases between. CDR3 length: 14 residues. The V gene's germline CDR1 is SNHLY and CDR2 FYNNEI. Filled out from reference TRBV2 and TRBJ1-1, the complete variable domain reads EPEVTQTPSHQVTQMGQEVILRCVPISNHLYFYWYRQILGQKVEFLVSFYNNEISEKSEIFDDQFSVERPDGSNFTLKIRSTKLEDSAMYFCASSVRGPDTEAFFGQGTRLTVV.

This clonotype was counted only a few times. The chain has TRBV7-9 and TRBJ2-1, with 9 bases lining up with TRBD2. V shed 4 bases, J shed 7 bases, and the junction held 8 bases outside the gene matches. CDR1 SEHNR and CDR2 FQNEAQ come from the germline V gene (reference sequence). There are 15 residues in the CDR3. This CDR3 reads CASSSPGLASNEQFF. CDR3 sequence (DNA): TGTGCCAGCAGCTCTCCGGGACTAGCCTCTAATGAGCAGTTCTTC. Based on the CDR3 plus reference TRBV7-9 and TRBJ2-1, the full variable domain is DTGVSQNPRHKITKRGQNVTFRCDPISEHNRLYWYRQTLGQGPEFLTYFQNEAQLEKSRLLSDRFSAERPKGSFSTLEIQRTEQGDSAMYLCASSSPGLASNEQFFGPGTRLTVL.

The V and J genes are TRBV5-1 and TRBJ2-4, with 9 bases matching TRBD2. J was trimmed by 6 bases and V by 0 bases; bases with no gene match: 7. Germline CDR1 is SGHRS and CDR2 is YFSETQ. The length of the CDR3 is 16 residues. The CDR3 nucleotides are TGCGCCAGCAGCTTGGGATGGGCGGGACTAGCAAACATTCAGTACTTC. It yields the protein CASSLGWAGLANIQYF.

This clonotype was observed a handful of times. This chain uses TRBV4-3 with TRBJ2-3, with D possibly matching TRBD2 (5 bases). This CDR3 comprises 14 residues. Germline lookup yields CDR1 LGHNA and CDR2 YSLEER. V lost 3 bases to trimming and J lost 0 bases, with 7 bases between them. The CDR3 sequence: CASSQRASTDTQYF. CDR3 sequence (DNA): TGCGCCAGCAGCCAGAGGGCTAGCACAGATACGCAGTATTTT.